This TCR beta chain was recorded in a study of shared clonotypes between healthy human individuals. Whole-study context: The plates for each donor numbered three CD4 naive, three CD4 memory, two CD8 naive and one CD8 memory. Overall study findings and caveats: Sampling was confined to blood; repertoires within tissues likely differ. Compared with memory subsets, naive subsets generally had larger estimated richness.

The CDR3 is 17 amino acids. Those who donated, Caucasian adults without exception, all lived in Nashville, Tennessee. A note on this clone: Its antigen is still unknown.

Method: immunoSEQ multiplex PCR; TCRdb's copy keeps in-frame clones and lacks some. The sample includes hundreds of thousands of clones, around 73% of them seen just once. The J gene is TRBJ2-7, the V gene TRBV21-1; the table's D gene call, TRBD2, was not cross checked with the DNA. TRBV21-1 is annotated as a pseudogene. The origin of this receptor is a woman in her 30s in good health. The specimen was memory CD4+ T cells sorted from blood. Subset reported: CD45RA-negative fraction. The DNA of the CDR3 is TGTGCCAGCAGCAAAGGGAGAAGACTAGCGGATACCTACGAGCAGTACTTC. Amino acid sequence: CASSKGRRLADTYEQYF.